The 14 T cell receptor beta chains below were found in one sample sequenced in a study of yellow fever vaccine responses in identical twins. MiXCR was run by TCRdb on the RT-PCR reads, yielding one entry per CDR3 protein. The table includes about 5,600 distinct CDR3 sequences, 77% detected once. This material consisted of T cells from blood (PBMCs), unsorted or a sorted subset (not recorded which), taken before or after yellow fever vaccination (not recorded which). These receptors were obtained from a woman aged 18-29 years who received the yellow fever vaccine.

This chain connects TRBV7-8 to TRBJ1-5; D remains unclear. The V gene lost 7 bases and the J gene lost 5 bases, with 0 bases spanning the gap. The germline V gene encodes CDR1 SGHVS and CDR2 FQNEAQ. CDR3 length: 9 amino acids. CDR3 residues: CASNQPQHF. The CDR3 region has the DNA TGTGCCAGCAATCAGCCCCAGCATTTT.

The rearrangement joins TRBV11-3 to TRBJ1-5; 10 nucleotides line up with TRBD1. V trimming: 1 base; J trimming: 6 bases; junction bases outside the gene matches: 3. Per the germline V gene, CDR1 is SGHNT and CDR2 is YENEEA. This CDR3 region has 15 residues. CDR3 loop: CASSLAGTGVQPQHF. The CDR3 coding sequence is TGTGCCAGCAGCTTAGCCGGGACAGGGGTTCAGCCCCAGCATTTT.

The chain has TRBV6-2 or TRBV6-3 and TRBJ2-7; TRBD2 is a possible D gene (6 bases). The CDR3 is 15 residues long. The V gene's germline CDR1 is MNHEY and CDR2 SVGEGT. Trimming took off 8 bases at V and 3 bases at J, with 20 bases between the two ends. The CDR3 reads CASLNGDLASYEQYF. Here the CDR3 DNA reads TGTGCCAGCCTTAACGGGGATCTAGCGAGCTACGAGCAGTACTTC.

The gene calls are TRBV12-3 or TRBV12-4 and TRBJ2-3; D remains unclear. The ends were cut back, 2 bases at V and 3 bases at J, with 3 bases in the middle. The CDR3 runs 12 residues. CDR3 amino acids: CASSLNTDTQYF. CDR3 DNA sequence: TGTGCCAGCAGTTTAAATACAGATACGCAGTATTTT.

V usage is TRBV10-1 and J usage is TRBJ2-1; TRBD2 matches 10 bases. The germline V gene has CDR1 WNHNN and CDR2 SYGVQD (reference sequence). J gave up 0 bases and V 0 bases, and 11 bases lay outside the gene matches. The CDR3 sequence is 20 residues long. The CDR3 region is CASSESWLAGETFSYNEQFF. The CDR3 nucleotides are TGCGCCAGCAGTGAGTCTTGGCTAGCGGGGGAAACATTCTCCTACAATGAGCAGTTCTTC.

This clonotype was detected once. The J gene is TRBJ2-2, the V gene TRBV5-1; D remains unclear. Trimming shortened V by 3 bases and J by 6 bases, and 15 bases separated the two germline ends. Germline CDR1 reads SGHRS; CDR2 reads YFSETQ. The CDR3 spans 15 residues. In DNA, the CDR3 is TGCGCCAGCAGCTGGCCCCAAGACATTGCCGGGGAGCTGTTTTTT. Amino acids: CASSWPQDIAGELFF. The complete variable domain, with remaining parts taken from reference TRBV5-1 and TRBJ2-2, reads KAGVTQTPRYLIKTRGQQVTLSCSPISGHRSVSWYQQTPGQGLQFLFEYFSETQRNKGNFPGRFSGRQFSNSRSEMNVSTLELGDSALYLCASSWPQDIAGELFFGEGSRLTVL.

Here the CDR3 reads CASSAPLSSAGRNEQFF. The CDR3 DNA follows: TGTGCCAGCAGCGCCCCGCTCTCCTCCGCAGGGCGCAATGAGCAGTTCTTC. The genes are TRBV9 and TRBJ2-1; D is perhaps TRBD1 (5 bases). V lost 3 bases and J 6 bases, leaving 22 bases between the germline ends. This CDR3 is built from 17 residues. Per germline, CDR1 SGDLS and CDR2 YYNGEE. Variable domain in full (rest from reference TRBV9 and TRBJ2-1): DSGVTQTPKHLITATGQRVTLRCSPRSGDLSVYWYQQSLDQGLQFLIQYYNGEERAKGNILERFSAQQFPDLHSELNLSSLELGDSALYFCASSAPLSSAGRNEQFFGPGTRLTVL.

This sequence joins TRBV20-1 and TRBJ2-5; D may be TRBD1 (5 bases). This CDR3 spans 12 amino acids. CDR1 and CDR2 (germline): DFQATT, SNEGSKA (reference sequence). Trimming stripped 5 bases from V and 2 bases from J, with 9 bases between. The CDR3 is CSAVDTQETQYF. The CDR3 nucleotides read TGCAGTGCTGTGGACACTCAAGAGACCCAGTACTTC.

The chain combines TRBV24-1 with TRBJ1-1, with D possibly matching TRBD1 (5 bases). The CDR3 has 15 amino acids. V was shortened by 4 bases and J by 2 bases, with 13 bases between the two germline ends. Germline values: CDR1 KGHDR, CDR2 SFDVKD. The CDR3 coding sequence is TGTGCCACCAGTGAAACCGGGACGGGAAACACTGAAGCTTTCTTT. This translates into CATSETGTGNTEAFF.

V is TRBV20-1 and J is TRBJ1-2; TRBD1 might be the D (6 bases). Germline loops: CDR1 DFQATT, CDR2 SNEGSKA (reference sequence). V lost 3 bases to trimming and J lost 5 bases, with 10 bases between them. CDR3 length: 12 residues. The chain's CDR3 is CSASDGQYGYTF. Here the CDR3 DNA reads TGCAGTGCTAGTGACGGACAGTATGGCTACACCTTC.

The rearrangement uses TRBV28 and TRBJ2-4; D unresolved. Germline lookup yields CDR1 MDHEN and CDR2 SYDVKM. With 1 base removed from V and 7 bases from J, the gap between germline ends came to 8 bases. This CDR3 is built from 13 residues. CDR3 sequence: CASSLLGSNIQYF. The CDR3 DNA follows: TGTGCCAGCAGTTTATTGGGTTCCAACATTCAGTACTTC. Using reference TRBV28 and TRBJ2-4 for the parts outside the CDR3, the full variable domain is DVKVTQSSRYLVKRTGEKVFLECVQDMDHENMFWYRQDPGLGLRLIYFSYDVKMKEKGDIPEGYSVSREKKERFSLILESASTNQTSMYLCASSLLGSNIQYFGAGTRLSVL.

This chain links TRBV6-2 or TRBV6-3 with TRBJ1-2; D is unclear. Germline CDR1 reads MNHEY; CDR2 reads SVGEGT. Trimming shortened V by 2 bases and J by 14 bases, and 12 bases separated the two germline ends. This CDR3 region has 11 residues. CDR3 in amino acids: CASSYQATVTF. The CDR3 nucleotides read TGTGCCAGCAGTTACCAGGCCACTGTGACCTTC.

V is TRBV28 and J is TRBJ2-1; 8 bases agree with TRBD1. Trimming at V came to 7 bases and at J to 4 bases, leaving 12 bases not matched to a gene. Germline V lookup: CDR1 MDHEN, CDR2 SYDVKM. This CDR3 is 16 amino acids long. The CDR3 sequence is CASMSFGDRGYNEQFF. The DNA for the CDR3 is TGTGCCAGCATGAGTTTCGGCGACAGGGGTTACAATGAGCAGTTCTTC. Based on the CDR3 plus reference TRBV28 and TRBJ2-1, the full variable domain is DVKVTQSSRYLVKRTGEKVFLECVQDMDHENMFWYRQDPGLGLRLIYFSYDVKMKEKGDIPEGYSVSREKKERFSLILESASTNQTSMYLCASMSFGDRGYNEQFFGPGTRLTVL.

The chain joins TRBV20-1 to TRBJ1-2, with D possibly matching TRBD1 (5 bases). CDR3 length: 12 amino acids. Trimming took off 5 bases at V and 5 bases at J, with 12 bases between the two ends. Germline V gene sequence: CDR1 DFQATT, CDR2 SNEGSKA (reference sequence). CDR3 DNA: TGCAGTGCTCCGACAGAACAATATGGCTACACCTTC. It yields the protein CSAPTEQYGYTF.